Listed below are T cell receptor beta chains from one sample, sequenced in a study of blood T cells in healthy people across ages. TCRdb redid the calling of the 5' RACE reads with MiXCR, one entry per CDR3 protein. The data contain 1.6 million or so distinct CDR3 sequences, roughly 30% of them singletons. Input material: blood. Receptors originate from a woman aged 30 to 39 in good health. Each CDR3 is given without its conserved first and last residue. Each record gives: D gene, J gene, V gene, CDR3 protein. The D gene is left open where the match is weak.

>TRBD1|TRBJ2-7|TRBV20-1
SARKTGLPYEQY
>NA|TRBJ1-1|TRBV29-1
SVRGRYTEAF
>NA|TRBJ2-7|TRBV6-2/TRBV6-3
ASSYSTDGYEQY
>TRBD2|TRBJ2-4|TRBV5-1
ASSLEASGGYGQY
>TRBD1|TRBJ2-2|TRBV4-1
ASSQDTGQGNNGELF
>NA|TRBJ2-5|TRBV27
ASTDYRPQETQY
>NA|TRBJ2-5|TRBV20-1
SAGDSQETQY
>TRBD2|TRBJ2-3|TRBV10-3
ATWRSGGSSTDTQY
>NA|TRBJ2-7|TRBV14
ASSPRGYPSYEQY
>NA|TRBJ1-5|TRBV6-1
ASSERVRNQPQH
>NA|TRBJ1-2|TRBV20-1
SARRLWGGLRYGYT
>NA|TRBJ2-2|TRBV12-3/TRBV12-4
ASSWGQAWTGELF
>TRBD2|TRBJ2-7|TRBV10-3
AISGLAGVSYEQY
>NA|TRBJ1-1|TRBV20-1
SARALWPNMDTEAF
>TRBD1|TRBJ2-7|TRBV5-1
ASSLAAGQVAYEQY
>TRBD2|TRBJ2-7|TRBV27
ASSPRFGAGAAYEQY
>NA|TRBJ1-1|TRBV29-1
SVEDPADLAEAF
>TRBD2|TRBJ2-7|TRBV3-1
ASSLGLADGTYEQY
>TRBD2|TRBJ2-3|TRBV4-1
ASSQARGLFTDTQY
>NA|TRBJ1-2|TRBV9
ASSVGEIYGYT
>TRBD2|TRBJ2-1|TRBV7-8
ASSWTSGIRDEQF
>NA|TRBJ2-5|TRBV3-1
ASSPDPTGEQY
>NA|TRBJ1-1|TRBV18
ASSVGAENTEAF
>NA|TRBJ1-5|TRBV20-1
SGEQGGGQPQH
>TRBD1|TRBJ2-2|TRBV4-2
ASRPRTGAGTGELF
>NA|TRBJ2-3|TRBV11-2
ASSLDETSWADTQY
>TRBD1|TRBJ2-5|TRBV6-1
ASSESGTGVQTQY
>NA|TRBJ2-1|TRBV11-2
ASSSISGKYNEQF
>NA|NA|TRBV6-1
AGSEVGDEQY
>TRBD1|TRBJ1-2|TRBV28
ASSYPLDRENTYYGYT
>NA|TRBJ1-1|TRBV6-6
ASSYFSGDPGTEAF
>TRBD1|TRBJ1-1|TRBV10-3
AISEYRGAGNTEAF
>NA|TRBJ2-1|TRBV12-3/TRBV12-4
ASSLGVEQF
>NA|TRBJ2-3|TRBV9
ASSRYQGSTDTQY
>TRBD2|TRBJ2-3|TRBV27
ASRPGGLAGDTQY
>NA|TRBJ1-2|TRBV11-1
ASSQGGAGGYT
>TRBD1|TRBJ2-2|TRBV12-3/TRBV12-4
ASSALRQGPNTGELF
>NA|TRBJ1-5|TRBV5-6
ASSSRLGQPQH
>NA|TRBJ1-2|TRBV20-1
SAKDRGYGCT
>NA|TRBJ2-1|TRBV27
ASCRAKGYNEQF
>NA|TRBJ2-7|TRBV3-1
ASSQGRSVGYEQY
>TRBD2|TRBJ2-5|TRBV28
ASSSPLPSGGYQETQY
>NA|TRBJ2-1|TRBV5-1
ASSPGPGGYNEQF
>NA|TRBJ2-3|TRBV20-1
SARATFELRDTQY
>NA|TRBJ2-7|TRBV20-1
SAEGVAVINTYEQY
>TRBD2|TRBJ2-5|TRBV11-2
ASSPRLAEETRY
>NA|TRBJ2-7|TRBV7-9
ASSLGETGKFSYEQY
>NA|TRBJ2-1|TRBV2
ASSDRIAYNEQF
>NA|TRBJ1-5|TRBV7-9
ASSSSVHNQPQH
>NA|TRBJ1-4|TRBV27
ASSRGLMGLGEKLF